Below are 19 T cell receptor beta chains sequenced from a single sample in a study of T cells in localized non-small cell lung cancer. Measured with immunoSEQ multiplex PCR; TCRdb has only the in-frame clones, and not every one. The sample comprises 20,000 to 30,000 clones, approximately 78% of which are singletons, and approximately 4% rests with the top ten. Sequences were derived from peripheral blood, sampled before any cancer treatment. The receptors were sampled from a woman aged 35-75 years with stage I lung adenocarcinoma.

The CDR3 spells CASSFPGTYGYTF. The CDR3 bases are TGTGCCAGCAGCTTTCCCGGGACTTATGGCTACACCTTC. The chain carries TRBV7-8 and TRBJ1-2, with a tentative D call TRBD1 (5 bases). Germline V gene lookup returns CDR1 SGHVS and CDR2 FQNEAQ. The V gene lost 3 bases and the J gene lost 5 bases, with 10 bases spanning the gap. There are 13 residues in the CDR3.

CDR3 loop: CASRQIGDSYEQYF. The CDR3 nucleotides read TGTGCCAGTAGGCAAATCGGGGACTCCTACGAGCAGTACTTC. The rearrangement links TRBV19 to TRBJ2-7; TRBD2 is a possible D gene (5 bases). The germline V gene has CDR1 LNHDA and CDR2 SQIVND (reference sequence). Trimming took off 6 bases at V and 0 bases at J, with 12 bases between the two ends. This CDR3 has 14 residues.

The chain uses TRBV6-1 and TRBJ2-3; TRBD1 aligns across 8 bases. The CDR3 covers 14 residues. The germline CDR1 and CDR2 sequences are MNHNS and SASEGT. V lost 10 bases and J lost 0; bases outside the gene matches: 6. The CDR3 reads CATNRGSSTDTQYF. In DNA form, the CDR3 reads TGTGCCACCAACAGGGGGTCTAGCACAGATACGCAGTATTTT.

This chain's CDR3 is CATHFAGGAGNEQFF. CDR3 sequence (DNA): TGTGCCACCCACTTCGCGGGGGGGGCAGGGAATGAGCAGTTCTTC. The V and J genes are TRBV27 and TRBJ2-1; TRBD2 matches 9 bases. Per the germline V gene, CDR1 is MNHEY and CDR2 is SMNVEV (reference sequence). V dropped 10 bases and J dropped 7; count of bases not matched to a gene: 14. This CDR3 has 15 amino acids.

CDR3 bases: TGCGCCAGCAGCCAAGAATGGGACAGGGACTATGGCTACACCTTC. It codes for CASSQEWDRDYGYTF. This chain joins TRBV4-3 and TRBJ1-2; 9 bases align to TRBD1. Germline loops: CDR1 LGHNA, CDR2 YSLEER. V trimming: 0 bases; J trimming: 3 bases; junction bases outside the gene matches: 2. The CDR3 has 15 amino acids.

The chain is built from TRBV7-2 and TRBJ2-2; D may be TRBD1 (5 bases). The CDR3 is 15 residues long. Trimming removed 1 base from V and 6 bases from J, with 12 bases in between. Looked up from germline, CDR1 is SGHTA and CDR2 is FQGNSA. CDR3 sequence: CASSLVGRVPGELFF. The CDR3 nucleotides read TGTGCCAGCAGCTTAGTCGGCAGGGTTCCCGGGGAGCTGTTTTTT. Variable domain in full (rest from reference TRBV7-2 and TRBJ2-2): GAGVSQSPSNKVTEKGKDVELRCDPISGHTALYWYRQSLGQGLEFLIYFQGNSAPDKSGLPSDRFSAERTGGSVSTLTIQRTQQEDSAVYLCASSLVGRVPGELFFGEGSRLTVL.

This chain links TRBV5-1 with TRBJ2-1; no clear D. This CDR3 has 12 amino acids. Trimming removed 4 bases from V and 5 bases from J, with 7 bases in between. Germline values: CDR1 SGHRS, CDR2 YFSETQ. CDR3 nucleotide sequence: TGCGCCAGCAGCGTGACCAACAATGAGCAGTTCTTC. Its protein product is CASSVTNNEQFF.

This CDR3 reads CASSSLASWELFF. CDR3 in DNA: TGTGCCAGCAGTTCACTAGCGAGCTGGGAGCTGTTTTTT. The V gene is TRBV6-6, the J gene TRBJ2-2, with TRBD2 matching over 7 bases. This CDR3 has 13 residues. Germline CDR1 reads MNHNY; CDR2 reads SVGAGI (reference sequence). J gave up 9 bases and V 4 bases, and 5 bases lay outside the gene matches.

This chain connects TRBV29-1 to TRBJ2-3; D not certain. In germline, CDR1 is SQVTM, CDR2 ANQGSEA. The length of the CDR3 is 12 residues. Trimming removed 4 bases from V and 0 bases from J, with 5 bases in between. CDR3 in DNA: TGCAGCGTTGGACGGAGCACAGATACGCAGTATTTT. It encodes CSVGRSTDTQYF.

V is TRBV19 and J is TRBJ2-7, with TRBD1 identical over 7 bases. With 4 bases clipped from V and 2 bases from J, the junction kept 8 bases outside the gene matches. Germline CDR1 and CDR2: LNHDA and SQIVND (reference sequence). This CDR3 is 15 amino acids long. The CDR3: CASSTPGQPTYEQYF. DNA for the CDR3: TGTGCCAGTAGTACCCCGGGACAGCCGACCTACGAGCAGTACTTC.

This clone has only one observation. This chain links TRBV7-2 with TRBJ1-1; D call uncertain. Looked up from germline, CDR1 is SGHTA and CDR2 is FQGNSA. The CDR3 covers 13 residues. The V gene lost 7 bases and the J gene lost 4 bases, with 13 bases spanning the gap. The CDR3 region has the DNA TGTGCCAGCAACCAACCGGTCGGCACTGAAGCTTTCTTT. Its translation is CASNQPVGTEAFF.

The V gene is TRBV27, the J gene TRBJ1-5, with D possibly TRBD1 on 6 matching bases. With 3 bases removed from V and 9 bases from J, the gap between germline ends came to 18 bases. Germline V gene sequence: CDR1 MNHEY, CDR2 SMNVEV (reference sequence). The CDR3 consists of 15 residues. CDR3 nucleotide sequence: TGTGCCAGCAGTTTTTCGGGGGGCAAGCAGTTGCCCCAGCATTTT. Translation: CASSFSGGKQLPQHF.

This chain links TRBV14 with TRBJ2-5; D remains ambiguous. Per the germline V gene, CDR1 is SGHDN and CDR2 is FVKESK. The CDR3 is 10 amino acids. V lost 8 bases to trimming and J lost 13 bases, with 14 bases between them. As DNA, the CDR3 is TGTGCCAGCCCCCCCGGGTGTCTGTACTTC. Its protein is CASPPGCLYF. The whole variable domain, filled in from reference TRBV14 and TRBJ2-5, reads EAGVTQFPSHSVIEKGQTVTLRCDPISGHDNLYWYRRVMGKEIKFLLHFVKESKQDESGMPNNRFLAERTGGTYSTLKVQPAELEDSGVYFCASPPGCLYFGPGTRLLVL.

The chain links TRBV2 to TRBJ1-1, with D possibly being TRBD1 (5 bases). CDR1 is SNHLY, CDR2 FYNNEI, per germline. The CDR3 runs to 14 residues. Trimming removed 1 base from V and 0 bases from J, with 6 bases in between. The CDR3 spells CASSEVQVNTEAFF. The CDR3 DNA is TGTGCCAGCAGTGAAGTACAGGTGAACACTGAAGCTTTCTTT.

This clone was counted between two and nine times. The chain links TRBV11-3 to TRBJ1-6; D remains ambiguous. This CDR3 is 14 amino acids long. Germline V gene sequence: CDR1 SGHNT, CDR2 YENEEA. Trimming removed 5 bases at V and 10 bases at J, with 15 bases between. The CDR3 region is CASSLSPVYSPLHF. The CDR3 DNA is TGTGCCAGCAGCCTAAGCCCAGTCTACTCACCCCTCCACTTT.

The gene calls are TRBV6-5 and TRBJ2-5, with D possibly TRBD2 on 6 matching bases. In germline, CDR1 is MNHEY, CDR2 SVGAGI. The V end was cut by 5 bases, the J end by 1 base, with 14 bases between. The CDR3 is 15 residues long. Here the CDR3 reads CASSQWLGGQETQYF. The CDR3 DNA sequence: TGTGCCAGCAGTCAATGGTTGGGGGGCCAAGAGACCCAGTACTTC.

The sample holds a few counts of this clone. The J gene is TRBJ2-3, the V gene TRBV6-5; maybe TRBD2 (6 bases). The ends were cut back, 7 bases at V and 5 bases at J, with 16 bases in the middle. The CDR3 extends over 14 amino acids. The germline V gene has CDR1 MNHEY and CDR2 SVGAGI. CDR3 protein: CASKPGLSGDTQYF. The CDR3 bases are TGTGCCAGCAAGCCGGGACTCTCAGGAGATACGCAGTATTTT.

CDR3: CASKVGGENTEAFF. The CDR3 DNA follows: TGTGCCAGCAAAGTCGGCGGGGAGAACACTGAAGCTTTCTTT. The V call is TRBV6-1, the J call TRBJ1-1; the D is unclear. Trimming removed 7 bases at V and 1 base at J, with 13 bases between. Germline V gene sequence: CDR1 MNHNS, CDR2 SASEGT. There are 14 residues in the CDR3.

The chain uses TRBV19 and TRBJ1-4, with 9 bases matching TRBD1. The CDR3 totals 16 residues. Per the germline V gene, CDR1 is LNHDA and CDR2 is SQIVND (reference sequence). V trimming: 4 bases; J trimming: 2 bases; junction bases outside the gene matches: 5. The CDR3 DNA sequence: TGTGCCAGTAGTACTCGACAGGGGGATACTAATGAAAAACTGTTTTTT. Amino acid sequence: CASSTRQGDTNEKLFF.